The clone carrying this T cell receptor beta chain was detected a few times. The source of the sample is a study of OX40 agonist ivuxolimab in advanced cancers. In germline, CDR1 is LNHDA, CDR2 SQIVND (reference sequence). The CDR3 totals 11 residues. V lost 6 bases, J lost 5 bases, and 4 bases lay in between. Repertoires were generated with immunoSEQ multiplex PCR, while TCRdb's copy carries only in-frame clones and drops some. The sample lists 45,000 to 50,000 clones; approximately 90% were seen once. The rearrangement links TRBV19 to TRBJ2-2, with no clear D. The clonotype originates from an adult with an advanced solid tumor such as melanoma, head and neck, liver or kidney cancer. Here the sequenced sample was CD4+ or CD8+ T cells sorted from blood, taken in a trial of the OX40 agonist ivuxolimab. For the CDR3, the DNA is TGTGCCAGTAGCACGACCGGGGAGCTGTTTTTT. Translating gives CASSTTGELFF.